This TCR beta chain was retrieved from a study of T cell responses to AZD1222 COVID-19 vaccine. Assay: immunoSEQ multiplex PCR; the TCRdb copy retains only in-frame clones and omits some. The table includes 100,000 to 150,000 clones, around 92% detected once. Study-wide results and caveats: Along spike, vaccine-associated CD4 TCRs were found throughout, with dominance at 160-218 and 743-854.

In this sample, this clone turned up once. Its antigen is not identified. This CDR3 is built from 15 residues. The V segment lost 0 bases and the J segment 2 bases; nucleotides outside the gene matches: 3. Germline V CDR1 and CDR2: SGHVS, FQNEAQ. The source is an adult in good health. This chain connects TRBV7-8 to TRBJ2-7; 8 nucleotides line up with TRBD1. The sequences come from peripheral blood, collected on day 0 of AZD1222 vaccination. The CDR3: CASSLATGGAYEQYF. In DNA, the CDR3 is TGTGCCAGCAGCTTAGCTACAGGGGGTGCCTACGAGCAGTACTTC.